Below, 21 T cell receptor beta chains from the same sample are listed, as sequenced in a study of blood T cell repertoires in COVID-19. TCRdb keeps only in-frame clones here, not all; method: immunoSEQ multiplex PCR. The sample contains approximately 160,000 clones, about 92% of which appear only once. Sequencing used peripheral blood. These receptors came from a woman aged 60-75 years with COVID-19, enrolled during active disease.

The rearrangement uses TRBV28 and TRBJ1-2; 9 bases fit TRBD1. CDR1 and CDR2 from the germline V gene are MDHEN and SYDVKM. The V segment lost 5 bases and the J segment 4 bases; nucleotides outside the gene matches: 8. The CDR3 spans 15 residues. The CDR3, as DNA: TGTGCCAGCAGTGACTCCCGGGACAGGGTCTATGGCTACACCTTC. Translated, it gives CASSDSRDRVYGYTF.

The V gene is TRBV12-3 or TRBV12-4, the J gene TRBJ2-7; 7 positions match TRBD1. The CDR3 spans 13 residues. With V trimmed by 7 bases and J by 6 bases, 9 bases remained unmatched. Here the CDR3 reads CASTRRQGGEQYF. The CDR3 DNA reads TGTGCCAGCACCCGAAGACAGGGTGGCGAGCAGTACTTC.

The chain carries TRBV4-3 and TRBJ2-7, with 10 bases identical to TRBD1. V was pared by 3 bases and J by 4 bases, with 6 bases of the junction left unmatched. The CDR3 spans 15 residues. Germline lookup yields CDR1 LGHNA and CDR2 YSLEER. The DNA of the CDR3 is TGCGCCAGCAGCCAGGACAGGGGGTCCTTTTACGAGCAGTACTTC. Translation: CASSQDRGSFYEQYF.

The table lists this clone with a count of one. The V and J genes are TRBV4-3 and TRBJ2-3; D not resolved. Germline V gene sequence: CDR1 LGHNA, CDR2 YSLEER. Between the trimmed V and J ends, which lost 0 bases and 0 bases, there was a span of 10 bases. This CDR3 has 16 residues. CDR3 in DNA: TGCGCCAGCAGCCAAGATAGCAGCCCTAGCACAGATACGCAGTATTTT. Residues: CASSQDSSPSTDTQYF.

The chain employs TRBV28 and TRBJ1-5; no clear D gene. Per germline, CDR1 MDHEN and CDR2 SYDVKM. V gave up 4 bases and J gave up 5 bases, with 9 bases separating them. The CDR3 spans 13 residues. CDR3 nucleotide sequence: TGTGCCAGCAGTTCCACTAGGGATCAGCCCCAGCATTTT. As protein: CASSSTRDQPQHF.

The CDR3 DNA sequence: TGTGCCAGCAGTTTGGGGGGGCGCGGCACCGGGGAGCTGTTTTTT. Its translation: CASSLGGRGTGELFF. The chain recombines TRBV27 with TRBJ2-2; TRBD2 might be the D (7 bases). Germline V gene sequence: CDR1 MNHEY, CDR2 SMNVEV (reference sequence). This CDR3 is built from 15 residues. V lost 3 bases and J 4 bases, leaving 12 bases between the germline ends.

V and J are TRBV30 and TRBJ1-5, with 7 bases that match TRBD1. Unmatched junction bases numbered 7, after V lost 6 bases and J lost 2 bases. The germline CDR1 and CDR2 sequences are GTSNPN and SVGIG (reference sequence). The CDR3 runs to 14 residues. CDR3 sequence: CACEITGGNQPQHF. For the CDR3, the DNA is TGTGCCTGTGAAATAACAGGGGGCAATCAGCCCCAGCATTTT. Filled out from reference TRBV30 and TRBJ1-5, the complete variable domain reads SQTIHQWPATLVQPVGSPLSLECTVEGTSNPNLYWYRQAAGRGLQLLFYSVGIGQISSEVPQNLSASRPQDRQFILSSKKLLLSDSGFYLCACEITGGNQPQHFGDGTRLSIL.

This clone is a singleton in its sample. The CDR3 loop reads CASSISRDRAYEQYF. The CDR3 nucleotides read TGTGCCAGTAGTATATCCCGGGACAGGGCCTACGAGCAGTACTTC. V usage is TRBV19 and J usage is TRBJ2-7; 9 bases agree with TRBD1. With 2 bases clipped from V and 2 bases from J, the junction kept 4 bases outside the gene matches. CDR1 and CDR2 from the germline V gene are LNHDA and SQIVND (reference sequence). The CDR3 spans 15 residues.

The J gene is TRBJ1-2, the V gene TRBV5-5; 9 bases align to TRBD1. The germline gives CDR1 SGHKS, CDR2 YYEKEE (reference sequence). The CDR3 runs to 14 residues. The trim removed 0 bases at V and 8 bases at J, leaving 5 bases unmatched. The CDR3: CASSLDSDRGGYTF. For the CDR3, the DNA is TGTGCCAGCAGCTTGGACTCGGACAGGGGCGGCTACACCTTC.

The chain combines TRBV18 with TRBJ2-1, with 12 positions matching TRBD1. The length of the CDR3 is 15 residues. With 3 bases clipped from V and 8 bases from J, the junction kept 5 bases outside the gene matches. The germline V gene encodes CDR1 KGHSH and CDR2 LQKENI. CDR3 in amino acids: CASSPGQGARDEQFF. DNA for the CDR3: TGTGCCAGCTCACCGGGACAGGGGGCTAGGGATGAGCAGTTCTTC.

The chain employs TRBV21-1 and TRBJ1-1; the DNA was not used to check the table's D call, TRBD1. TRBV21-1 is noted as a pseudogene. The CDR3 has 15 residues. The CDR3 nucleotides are TGTGCCAGCAGCGAAAGACAGGGTGGGGACACTGAAGCTTTCTTT. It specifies CASSERQGGDTEAFF.

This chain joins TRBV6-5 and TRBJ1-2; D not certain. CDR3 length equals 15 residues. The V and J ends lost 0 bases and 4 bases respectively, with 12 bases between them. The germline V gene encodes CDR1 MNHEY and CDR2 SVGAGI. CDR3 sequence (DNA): TGTGCCAGCAGTTACTCGAAAGTTAGTTTCTATGGCTACACCTTC. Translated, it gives CASSYSKVSFYGYTF.

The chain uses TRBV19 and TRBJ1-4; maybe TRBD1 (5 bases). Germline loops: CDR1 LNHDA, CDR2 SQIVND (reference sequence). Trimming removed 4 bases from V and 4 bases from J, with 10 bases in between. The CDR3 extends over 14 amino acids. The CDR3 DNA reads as TGTGCCAGTAGTACCCGACAGAATAATGAAAAACTGTTTTTT. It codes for CASSTRQNNEKLFF.

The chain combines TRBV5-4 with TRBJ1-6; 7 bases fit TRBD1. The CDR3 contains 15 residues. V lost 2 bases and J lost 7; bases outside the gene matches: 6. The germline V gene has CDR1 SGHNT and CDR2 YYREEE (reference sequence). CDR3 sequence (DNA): TGTGCCAGCAGCTTTGATGGGACAGAGAATTCACCCCTCCACTTT. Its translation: CASSFDGTENSPLHF.

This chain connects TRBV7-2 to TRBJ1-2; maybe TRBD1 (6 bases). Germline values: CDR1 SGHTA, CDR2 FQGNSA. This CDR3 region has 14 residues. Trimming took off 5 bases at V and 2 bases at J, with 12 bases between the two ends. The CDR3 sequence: CASSPLQGNYGYTF. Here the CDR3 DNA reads TGTGCCAGCAGCCCACTTCAGGGGAACTATGGCTACACCTTC.

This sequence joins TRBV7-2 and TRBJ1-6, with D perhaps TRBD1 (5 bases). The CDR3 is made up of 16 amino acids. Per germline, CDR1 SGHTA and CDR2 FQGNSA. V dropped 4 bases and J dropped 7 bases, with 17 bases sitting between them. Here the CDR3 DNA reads TGTGCCAGCAGCTCTCCAGGGTTCGAGGCCAATTCACCCCTCCACTTT. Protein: CASSSPGFEANSPLHF.

This CDR3 is CASSHPRSRNYGYTF. CDR3 bases: TGTGCCAGCAGCCACCCACGAAGTCGGAACTATGGCTACACCTTC. The chain combines TRBV6-2 or TRBV6-3 with TRBJ1-2; no clear D. The CDR3 sequence is 15 residues long. Trimming stripped 6 bases from V and 2 bases from J, with 16 bases between. CDR1 and CDR2 from the germline V gene are MNHEY and SVGEGT.

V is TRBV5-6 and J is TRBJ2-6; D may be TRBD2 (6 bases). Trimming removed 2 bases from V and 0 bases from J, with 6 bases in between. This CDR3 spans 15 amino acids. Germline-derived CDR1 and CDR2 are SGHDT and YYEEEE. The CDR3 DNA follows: TGTGCCAGCAGCTTCGGGGGCTCTGGGGCCAACGTCCTGACTTTC. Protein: CASSFGGSGANVLTF.

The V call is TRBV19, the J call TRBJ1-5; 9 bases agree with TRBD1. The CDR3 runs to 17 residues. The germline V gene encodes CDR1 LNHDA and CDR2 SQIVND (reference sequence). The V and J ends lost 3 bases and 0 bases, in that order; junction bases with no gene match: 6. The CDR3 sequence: CASSILGTGLSNQPQHF. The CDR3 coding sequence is TGTGCCAGTAGTATTCTGGGGACAGGGCTTAGCAATCAGCCCCAGCATTTT.

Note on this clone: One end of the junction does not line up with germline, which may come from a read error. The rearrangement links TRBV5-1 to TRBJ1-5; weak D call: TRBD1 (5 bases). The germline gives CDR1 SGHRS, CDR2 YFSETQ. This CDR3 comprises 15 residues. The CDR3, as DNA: TGCGCCAGCAGATTGGGACTAGGGGGCAATCAGCCCCAGCATTTT. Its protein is CASRLGLGGNQPQHF.

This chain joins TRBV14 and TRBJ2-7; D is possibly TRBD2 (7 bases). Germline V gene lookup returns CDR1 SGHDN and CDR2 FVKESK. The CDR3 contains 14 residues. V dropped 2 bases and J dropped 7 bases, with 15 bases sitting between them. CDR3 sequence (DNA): TGTGCCAGCAGCCAAACCGGGGGGCCTTGGGAGCAGTACTTC. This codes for CASSQTGGPWEQYF.